The following is a TCR beta chain sequence with its context. This CDR3 comprises 14 residues. The germline CDR1 and CDR2 sequences are KGHDR and SFDVKD. Trimming stripped 5 bases from V and 4 bases from J, with 11 bases between. This entry comes from a study of Graves' ophthalmopathy and Graves' hyperthyroidism. For repertoire sequencing, the TCR beta CDR3 regions were amplified from RNA transcripts. HTBI primers primed a first-round RT-PCR, and a second-round multiplex PCR followed. TCRdb redid the calling of the multiplex PCR reads with MiXCR, one entry per CDR3 protein. This table holds a few hundred thousand distinct CDR3 sequences, 35% to 45% found once.

This TCR was sampled from an adult man with Graves' hyperthyroidism. The sequenced sample consisted of peripheral blood or thyroid tissue (not recorded which). The chain carries TRBV24-1 and TRBJ1-5; D is possibly TRBD1 (6 bases). This CDR3 is CATSGAQGNQPQHF. The CDR3 DNA sequence: TGTGCCACCAGTGGGGCGCAGGGGAATCAGCCCCAGCATTTT.